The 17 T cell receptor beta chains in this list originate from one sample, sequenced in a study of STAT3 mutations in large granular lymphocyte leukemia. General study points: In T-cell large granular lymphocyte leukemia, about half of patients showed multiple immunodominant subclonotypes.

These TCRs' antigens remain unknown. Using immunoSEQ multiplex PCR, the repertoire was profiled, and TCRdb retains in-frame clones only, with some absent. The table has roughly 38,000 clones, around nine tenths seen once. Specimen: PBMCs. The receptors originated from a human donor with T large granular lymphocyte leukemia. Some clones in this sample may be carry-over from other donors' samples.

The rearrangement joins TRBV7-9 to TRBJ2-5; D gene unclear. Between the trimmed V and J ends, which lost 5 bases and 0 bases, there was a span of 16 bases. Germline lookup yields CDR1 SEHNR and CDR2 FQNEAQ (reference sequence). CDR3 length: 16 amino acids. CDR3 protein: CASSTTLRLDQETQYF. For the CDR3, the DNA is TGTGCCAGCAGCACTACTCTAAGACTGGACCAAGAGACCCAGTACTTC.

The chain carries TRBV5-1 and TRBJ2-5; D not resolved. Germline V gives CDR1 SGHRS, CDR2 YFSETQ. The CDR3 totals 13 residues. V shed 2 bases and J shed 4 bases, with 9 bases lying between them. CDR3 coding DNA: TGCGCCAGCAGCTTCGGACCTAGAGAGACCCAGTACTTC. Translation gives CASSFGPRETQYF.

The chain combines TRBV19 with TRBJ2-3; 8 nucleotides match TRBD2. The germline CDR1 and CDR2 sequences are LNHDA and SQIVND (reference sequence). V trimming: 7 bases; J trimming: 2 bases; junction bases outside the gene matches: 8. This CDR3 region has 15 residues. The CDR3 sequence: CASKQSGGNTDTQYF. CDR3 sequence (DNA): TGTGCCAGTAAACAAAGCGGGGGTAACACAGATACGCAGTATTTT.

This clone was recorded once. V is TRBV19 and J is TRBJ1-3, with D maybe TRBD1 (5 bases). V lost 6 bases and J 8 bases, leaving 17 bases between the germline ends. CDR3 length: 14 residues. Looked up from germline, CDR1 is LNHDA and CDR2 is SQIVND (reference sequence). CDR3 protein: CASRDRVSVDTIYF. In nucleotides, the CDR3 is TGTGCCAGTAGAGACAGAGTCTCCGTGGACACCATATATTTT.

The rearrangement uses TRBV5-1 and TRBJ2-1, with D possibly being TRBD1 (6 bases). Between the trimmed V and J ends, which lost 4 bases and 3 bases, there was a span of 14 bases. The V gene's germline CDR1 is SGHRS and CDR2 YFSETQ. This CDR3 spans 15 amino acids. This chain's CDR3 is CASSLTGTSYNEQFF. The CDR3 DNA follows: TGCGCCAGCAGCCTGACCGGGACAAGCTACAATGAGCAGTTCTTC.

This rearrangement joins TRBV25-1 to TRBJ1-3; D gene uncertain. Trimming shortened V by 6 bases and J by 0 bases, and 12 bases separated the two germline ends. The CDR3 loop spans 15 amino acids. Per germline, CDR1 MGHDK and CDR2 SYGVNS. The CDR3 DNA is TGTGCCAGCAGCAACGGTGTCTTCTCTGGAAACACCATATATTTT. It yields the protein CASSNGVFSGNTIYF.

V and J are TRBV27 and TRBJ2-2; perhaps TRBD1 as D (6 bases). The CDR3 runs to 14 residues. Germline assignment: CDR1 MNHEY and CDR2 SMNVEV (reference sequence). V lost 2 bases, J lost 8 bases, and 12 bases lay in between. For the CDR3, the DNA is TGTGCCAGCAGTTTAGCCTACAGGGCAGGGGAGCTGTTTTTT. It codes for CASSLAYRAGELFF.

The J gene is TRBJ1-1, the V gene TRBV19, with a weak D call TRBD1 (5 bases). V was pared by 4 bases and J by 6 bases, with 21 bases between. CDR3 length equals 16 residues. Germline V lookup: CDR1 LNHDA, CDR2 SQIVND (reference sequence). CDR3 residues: CASSSKGGLGTPEAFF. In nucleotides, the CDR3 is TGTGCCAGTAGTAGCAAGGGAGGCCTCGGGACGCCTGAAGCTTTCTTT.

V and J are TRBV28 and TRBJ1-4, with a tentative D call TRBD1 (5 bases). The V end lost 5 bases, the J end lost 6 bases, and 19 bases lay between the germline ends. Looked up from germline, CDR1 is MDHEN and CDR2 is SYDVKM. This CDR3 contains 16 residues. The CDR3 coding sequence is TGTGCCAGCAGTCCAGCCAGTAGGGACCCCGATGAAAAACTGTTTTTT. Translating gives CASSPASRDPDEKLFF.

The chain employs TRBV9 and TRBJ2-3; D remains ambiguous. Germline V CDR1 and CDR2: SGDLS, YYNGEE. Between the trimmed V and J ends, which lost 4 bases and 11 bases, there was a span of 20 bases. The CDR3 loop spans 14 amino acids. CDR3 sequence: CASSPRTDLGLQYF. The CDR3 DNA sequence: TGTGCCAGCAGCCCCCGGACCGACCTCGGGCTGCAGTATTTT.

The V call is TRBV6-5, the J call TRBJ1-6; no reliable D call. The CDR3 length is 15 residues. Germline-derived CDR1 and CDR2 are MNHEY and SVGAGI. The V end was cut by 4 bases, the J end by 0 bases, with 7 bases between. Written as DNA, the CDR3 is TGTGCCAGCAGTTCTGGGAGCTCCTATAATTCACCCCTCCACTTT. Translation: CASSSGSSYNSPLHF.

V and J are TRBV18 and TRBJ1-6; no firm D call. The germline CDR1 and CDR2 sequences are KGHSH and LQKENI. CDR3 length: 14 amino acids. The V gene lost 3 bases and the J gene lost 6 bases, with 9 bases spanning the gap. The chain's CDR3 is CASSPLPVNSPLHF. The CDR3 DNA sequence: TGTGCCAGCTCACCCTTGCCTGTTAATTCACCCCTCCACTTT.

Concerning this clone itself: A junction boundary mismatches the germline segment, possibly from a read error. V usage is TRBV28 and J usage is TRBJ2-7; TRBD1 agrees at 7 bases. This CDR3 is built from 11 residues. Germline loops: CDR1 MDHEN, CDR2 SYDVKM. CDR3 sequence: CASSIGGEQYF. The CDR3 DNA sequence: TGTGCCAGCAGTATAGGGGGCGAGCAGTATTTC.

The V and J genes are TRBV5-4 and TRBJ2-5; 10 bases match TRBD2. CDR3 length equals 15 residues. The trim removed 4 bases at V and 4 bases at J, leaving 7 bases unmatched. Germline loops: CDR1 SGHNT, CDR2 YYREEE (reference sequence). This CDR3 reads CASSAVAGGGETQYF. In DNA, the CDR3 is TGTGCCAGCAGCGCCGTAGCGGGGGGAGGAGAGACCCAGTACTTC.

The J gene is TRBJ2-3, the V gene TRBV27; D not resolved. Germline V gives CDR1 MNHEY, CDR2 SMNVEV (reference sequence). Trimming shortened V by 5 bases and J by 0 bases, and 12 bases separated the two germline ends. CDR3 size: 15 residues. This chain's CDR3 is CASSPIVVSTDTQYF. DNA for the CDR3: TGTGCCAGCAGTCCCATCGTTGTAAGCACAGATACGCAGTATTTT.

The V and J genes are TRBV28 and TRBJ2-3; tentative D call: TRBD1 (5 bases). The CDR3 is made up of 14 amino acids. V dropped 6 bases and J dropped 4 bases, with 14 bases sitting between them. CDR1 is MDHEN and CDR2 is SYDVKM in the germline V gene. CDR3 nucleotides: TGTGCCAGCAGCCAACCTCCAGGGTCAGATACGCAGTATTTT. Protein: CASSQPPGSDTQYF.

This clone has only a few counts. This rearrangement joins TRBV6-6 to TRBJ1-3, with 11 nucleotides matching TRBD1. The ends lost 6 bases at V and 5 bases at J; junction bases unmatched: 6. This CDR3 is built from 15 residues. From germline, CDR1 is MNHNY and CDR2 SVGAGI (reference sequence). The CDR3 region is CASSADRGLRNTIYF. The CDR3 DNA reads TGTGCCAGCAGCGCGGACAGGGGGCTAAGAAACACCATATATTTT.